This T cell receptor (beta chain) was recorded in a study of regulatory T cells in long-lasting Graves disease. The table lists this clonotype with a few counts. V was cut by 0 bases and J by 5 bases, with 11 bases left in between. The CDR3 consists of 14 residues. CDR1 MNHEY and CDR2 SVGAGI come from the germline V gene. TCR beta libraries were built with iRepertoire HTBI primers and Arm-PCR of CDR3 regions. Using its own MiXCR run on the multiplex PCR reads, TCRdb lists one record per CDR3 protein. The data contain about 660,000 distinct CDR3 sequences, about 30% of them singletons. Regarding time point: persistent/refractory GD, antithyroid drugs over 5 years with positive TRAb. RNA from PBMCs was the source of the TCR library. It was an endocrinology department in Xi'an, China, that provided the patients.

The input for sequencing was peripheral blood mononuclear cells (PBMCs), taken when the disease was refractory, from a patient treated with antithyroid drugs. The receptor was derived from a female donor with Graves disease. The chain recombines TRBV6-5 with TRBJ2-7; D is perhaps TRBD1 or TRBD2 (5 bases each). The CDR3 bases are TGTGCCAGCAGTTACTCAGGAGGCAGGGACGAGCAGTACTTC. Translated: CASSYSGGRDEQYF.